This is a list of T cell receptor beta chains from one sample in a study of blood T cell repertoires in COVID-19. Assay: immunoSEQ multiplex PCR; the TCRdb copy retains only in-frame clones and omits some. The data hold 180,000 or so clones, with about 87% observed a single time. The sequenced sample consisted of peripheral blood. The receptor source for this set is a woman aged 30 to 39 with acute or convalescent COVID-19. CDR3s include the opening cysteine and the closing phenylalanine or tryptophan. The order of the fields is clone size, V gene, CDR3 protein. Size is omitted from some rows. Given values are once, few, many or a class for expanded clones.

. | TRBV5-1 | CASSSRTGNTEAFF
. | TRBV3-1/TRBV3-2 | CASSMTSWNEQFF
. | TRBV5-4 | CASSLGGRKDETQYF
. | TRBV19 | CASSLGTGNQPQHF
. | TRBV5-4 | CASSLPTSGTHTGELFF
. | TRBV6-6 | CATAQYTSGNTIYF
. | TRBV15 | CATSRGIDSYEQYF
. | TRBV10-3 | CAISEYTGADTQYF
. | TRBV6-5 | CASTRQGGGTQYF
. | TRBV5-1 | CASSLAGGGYEKLFF
. | TRBV12-5 | CASGFRYWGGDVFEQYF
. | TRBV5-1 | CASSLDRGYTEAFF
. | TRBV18 | CASSRKNDFGMGAGFYNEQFF
. | TRBV20-1 | CSASGGHNQPQHF
. | TRBV28 | CASRGNNQPQHF
once | TRBV6-6 | CASSYFGEQTQYF
. | TRBV10-1 | CAIVTHSDEQFF
. | TRBV11-2 | CASSLAGYNEQFF
. | TRBV7-9 | CASTLNPETQYF
. | TRBV28 | CASSPTGGWKDTQYF
once | TRBV20-1 | CSAFLAGEGYF
. | TRBV28 | CASTRLAGENNEQFF
. | TRBV12-3/TRBV12-4 | CASSSRGITPQHF
. | TRBV6-1 | CASSGSPSGSLYEQYF
. | TRBV7-6 | CASSPDQETQYF
few | TRBV10-2 | CASSFEAGRRVPQAFF